A selection of T cell receptor beta chains follows, all from one sample in a study of shared clonotypes between healthy human individuals. Profiled with immunoSEQ multiplex PCR; TCRdb holds only in-frame clones, not every one. The table shows approximately 100,000 clones, with around 68% occurring only once. Sample: memory CD8+ T cells sorted from blood. The receptors stem from a woman under 40 in good health. CDR3s include the opening cysteine and the closing phenylalanine or tryptophan. D genes are given only for firm matches. Only some rows state a clone size, as once, few, many or a class for expanded clones.

>-|-|TRBJ2-7|TRBV6-6
TGTGCCAGCAGTAGATCCAACTCGGGCTCCTACGAGCAGTACTTC
CASSRSNSGSYEQYF
>-|-|TRBJ2-7|TRBV6-5
TGTGCCAGCAGTCCCACGGACTTAGAATTCTACGAGCAGTACTTC
CASSPTDLEFYEQYF
>TRBD1|-|TRBJ2-7|TRBV5-6
TGTGCCAGCAGCGAACGGACAGGGGGAAACCCCTACGAGCAGTACTTC
CASSERTGGNPYEQYF
>-|-|TRBJ2-1|TRBV27
TGTGCCAGCCGGAGGTTGGGGGGCAATGAGCAGTTCTTC
CASRRLGGNEQFF
>TRBD2|-|TRBJ2-7|TRBV4-2
TGTGCCAGCAGCCAAGTACTCGGGACTAGCGGGATTGAGCAGTACTTC
CASSQVLGTSGIEQYF
>TRBD2|-|TRBJ2-5|TRBV11-2
TGTGCCAGCAGCTCACTAGCGGGAGTATGGGAGACCCAGTACTTC
CASSSLAGVWETQYF
>-|few|TRBJ2-5|TRBV19
TGTGCCAGTAGTATAGTACCGGGGTTAGGAGAGACCCAGTACTTC
CASSIVPGLGETQYF
>TRBD1|-|TRBJ2-7|TRBV25-1
TGTGCCAGCAGCGGGACAGGGGTCGACGAGCAGTACTTC
CASSGTGVDEQYF
>-|-|TRBJ1-1|TRBV6-1
TGTGCCAGCAGTGAAGACAGGGTCTTGAACACTGAAGCTTTCTTT
CASSEDRVLNTEAFF
>TRBD2|-|TRBJ2-3|TRBV28
TGTGCCAGCAGTCAAACGGGGGGGGATACGCAGTATTTT
CASSQTGGDTQYF
>-|-|TRBJ1-2|TRBV15
TGTGCCACCAGCATCCGGATTAACTATGGCTACACCTTC
CATSIRINYGYTF
>-|-|TRBJ1-1|TRBV11-2
TGTGCCAGCAGCTTAGGTACAGCGATGAACACTGAAGCTTTCTTT
CASSLGTAMNTEAFF
>-|-|TRBJ2-7|TRBV14
TGTGCCAGCAGCCAAGATCGGGGCGAGCAGTACTTC
CASSQDRGEQYF
>TRBD1|-|TRBJ2-5|TRBV7-8
TGTGCCAGCAGCTTAGACACCATTGAGACAGGGAGAGAGACCCAGTACTTC
CASSLDTIETGRETQYF
>-|once|TRBJ1-2|TRBV4-1
TGCGCCAGCAGCCAAGTGCACAGCTATGGCTACACCTTC
CASSQVHSYGYTF
>TRBD2|-|TRBJ2-5|TRBV28
TGTGCCAGCAGTCCCTTAGCGGGAGCGGGTCCCCAAGAGACCCAGTACTTC
CASSPLAGAGPQETQYF
>-|once|TRBJ2-3|TRBV4-1
TGCGCCAGCAGCCATGGACTCGGATTCACAGATACGCAGTATTTT
CASSHGLGFTDTQYF
>-|-|TRBJ2-7|TRBV11-2
TGTGCCAGCAGCTTAGGCCTGACCTACGAGCAGTACTTC
CASSLGLTYEQYF
>-|few|TRBJ2-1|TRBV27
TGTGCCAGCAGTTTACGAGCCCTCTACAATGAGCAGTTCTTC
CASSLRALYNEQFF
>-|few|TRBJ2-5|TRBV28
TGTGCCAGCAGTCGGGGGCGCGGAGCCCGGCAAGAGACCCAGTACTTC
CASSRGRGARQETQYF
>-|-|TRBJ1-5|TRBV5-1
TGCGCCAGCAGCTTTAGGGGCCACAATCAGCCCCAGCATTTT
CASSFRGHNQPQHF
>-|few|TRBJ2-7|TRBV11-2
TGTGCCAGCAGCTTAGCTATGGGCAACGAGCAGTACTTC
CASSLAMGNEQYF
>TRBD1|-|TRBJ1-1|TRBV6-1
TGTGCCCTAGAGGACAGGGAGGGGACTGAAGCTTTCTTT
CALEDREGTEAFF
>-|-|TRBJ2-1|TRBV11-2
TGTGCCAGCAGCTTAGAGCACAGCTCCTACAATGAGCAGTTCTTC
CASSLEHSSYNEQFF
>-|-|TRBJ1-2|TRBV2
TGTGCCAGCAGTAGTTCCGGCTATGGCTACACCTTC
CASSSSGYGYTF
>-|few|TRBJ2-3|TRBV28
TGTGCCAGCAGACGCCGACTACATACGCAGTATTTT
CASRRRLHTQYF
>TRBD1|-|TRBJ1-5|TRBV19
TGTGCCAGTAGTCGCTACTCCGGGACAGGGAAGGGTCAGCCCCAGCATTTT
CASSRYSGTGKGQPQHF
>-|-|TRBJ2-7|TRBV11-2
TGTGCCAGCAGGGCAGGGGAGTACGAGCAGTACTTC
CASRAGEYEQYF
>TRBD2|-|TRBJ2-3|TRBV5-4
TGTGCCAGCAGCTTGATGCGGGGGGATACGCAGTATTTT
CASSLMRGDTQYF
>-|-|TRBJ1-5|TRBV5-1
TGCGCCAGCAGCTTGTCAGGATATAGCAATCAGCCCCAGCATTTT
CASSLSGYSNQPQHF
>-|-|TRBJ2-7|TRBV7-2
TGTGCCAGCAGCGCCTCCTACGAGCAGTACTTC
CASSASYEQYF
>-|-|TRBJ2-2|TRBV7-8
TGTGCCAGCATCCCGGAGGGGGGCATGTTATTCGGGGAGCTGTTTTTT
CASIPEGGMLFGELFF
>TRBD1|-|TRBJ2-1|TRBV5-1
TGCGCCAGCGGCTCTGGGACAGGGGGTGGCAATGAGCAGTTCTTC
CASGSGTGGGNEQFF
>-|-|TRBJ2-7|TRBV5-1
TGCGCCAGCAGCTTGGAACTAGACTACTACGAGCAGTACTTC
CASSLELDYYEQYF
>TRBD1|-|TRBJ1-2|TRBV18
TGTGCCAGCTCACTTACAGGGGACTATGGCTACACCTTC
CASSLTGDYGYTF
>-|many|TRBJ2-2|TRBV6-4
TGTGCCAGCAGGAGAGGTAGTGACACCGGGGAGCTGTTTTTT
CASRRGSDTGELFF
>-|few|TRBJ2-3|TRBV2
TGTGCCACCACCAGCACAGATACGCAGTATTTT
CATTSTDTQYF
>-|-|TRBJ2-7|TRBV5-4
TGTGCCAGCAGCACAGACGATTCCTACGAGCAGTACTTC
CASSTDDSYEQYF
>-|-|TRBJ1-3|TRBV10-3
TGTGCCACTCAAGGAAACACCATATATTTT
CATQGNTIYF
>-|-|TRBJ2-1|TRBV30
TGTGCCTGGAGTCGGGATGTCCGCAATGAGCAGTTCTTC
CAWSRDVRNEQFF
>-|-|TRBJ2-7|TRBV7-3
TGTGCCAGCAGCTTCGGGGGACTCTACGAGCAGTACTTC
CASSFGGLYEQYF
>TRBD1|-|TRBJ1-2|TRBV27
TGTGCCAGCAGTTTTCTCTCGGGACAGGGCGTCTATGGCTACACCTTC
CASSFLSGQGVYGYTF
>-|-|TRBJ2-1|TRBV4-1
TGCGCCAGCAGCTTTTATGGAGGCAATGAGCAGTTCTTC
CASSFYGGNEQFF
>-|few|TRBJ1-2|TRBV9
TGTGCCAGCAGCGACCCCTCCTATGGCTACACCTTC
CASSDPSYGYTF
>TRBD2|-|TRBJ2-7|TRBV11-2
TGTGCCAGCAGCCTTAGCGGGAGGTTCTCCTACGAGCAGTACTTC
CASSLSGRFSYEQYF
>TRBD1|-|TRBJ2-2|TRBV7-9
TGTGCCAGCGCCGACAGGGCCTACACCGGGGAGCTGTTTTTT
CASADRAYTGELFF
>-|-|TRBJ2-1|TRBV29-1
TGCAGCGTTGATGGGGGGAGCTCCTACAATGAGCAGTTCTTC
CSVDGGSSYNEQFF
>-|-|TRBJ2-1|TRBV4-1
TGCGCCAGCAGCCAAGATTCCGCATTATACAATGAGCAGTTCTTC
CASSQDSALYNEQFF
>-|-|TRBJ2-2|TRBV7-9
TGTGCCAGCAGCCAAGGGACGAACACCGGGGAGCTGTTTTTT
CASSQGTNTGELFF
>-|once|TRBJ2-1|TRBV7-9
TGTGCCAGCACTACTCTAGAGAGCTCCTACAATGAGCAGTTCTTC
CASTTLESSYNEQFF